This T cell receptor beta chain was captured by sequencing in a study of identifying expanded T cells in peripheral blood. With respect to this clone: Its antigen is unknown.

Study results and caveats: Over about two and four weeks, about 16 and 20 clones changed, versus around 1.2 between replicates. Two-week clone count variance significantly increased as total template count grew.

Repertoires were generated with immunoSEQ multiplex PCR, while TCRdb's copy carries only in-frame clones and drops some. The sample yields more than 85,000 clones, about nine tenths seen once. The CDR3 totals 19 residues. Healthy donors had no documented immune events, such as infections, while sampled. The sequence was collected from a person aged 18 to 70 in good health. The chain carries TRBV21-1 and TRBJ1-1; the D call TRBD1 from the table was never checked on the DNA. TRBV21-1 is a pseudogene segment. Sample: blood. The CDR3 protein is CASSKPRNSGTGPNTEAFF. The CDR3 DNA is TGTGCCAGCAGCAAACCGAGGAACAGCGGGACAGGACCGAACACTGAAGCTTTCTTT.